These T cell receptor beta chains were read from a single sample in a study of T-cell memory formation after mild COVID-19. In TCRdb, the 5' RACE reads were re-called with MiXCR into one record per CDR3 protein. In the table there are roughly 400,000 distinct CDR3 sequences, roughly 18% of which are singletons. Specimen: PBMCs or a T cell subset sorted from them (not recorded which). These receptors originate from a man between 18 and 35 years old who had mild COVID-19 (a few samples of this study predate the infection). Cell type and time point are not known. CDR3s include the opening cysteine and the closing phenylalanine or tryptophan. Each record gives: V gene, D gene, J gene, clone size, CDR3 protein, CDR3 DNA. D genes are given only for firm matches. The listing skips clone size in some rows; elsewhere it reads once, few, many or a size class.

TRBV5-1	TRBD1	TRBJ2-6	few	CASSSPGQRGSGANVLTF	TGCGCCAGCAGCTCGCCGGGACAGCGCGGCTCTGGGGCCAACGTCCTGACTTTC
TRBV7-9	-	TRBJ2-3	many	CASSSFRSTDTQYF	TGTGCCAGCAGCTCCTTCCGCAGCACAGATACGCAGTATTTT
TRBV11-2	-	TRBJ2-3	few	CASSSTGLNRYTDTQYF	TGTGCCAGCAGCTCCACCGGACTAAACCGGTACACAGATACGCAGTATTTT
TRBV29-1	TRBD2	TRBJ2-5	-	CSVERGGRETQYF	TGCAGCGTTGAGCGGGGGGGCCGGGAGACCCAGTACTTC
TRBV5-1	-	TRBJ1-2	few	CASSLPVRTLGVSYYGYTF	TGCGCCAGCAGCTTGCCCGTTCGAACGCTCGGGGTCTCATACTATGGCTACACCTTC
TRBV7-3	-	TRBJ1-2	few	CASSLRPGNYGYTF	TGTGCCAGCAGCCTAAGGCCAGGGAACTATGGCTACACCTTC
TRBV3-1	-	TRBJ1-1	-	CASSHRLEGRTEAFF	TGTGCCAGCAGCCATCGTCTGGAAGGAAGGACTGAAGCTTTCTTT
TRBV7-8	-	TRBJ2-1	-	CASSPGWGASSYEQFF	TGTGCCAGCAGCCCCGGTTGGGGGGCCTCGAGCTATGAGCAGTTCTTC
TRBV27	-	TRBJ1-5	-	CASSSGPVDSNQPQHF	TGTGCCAGCAGTTCCGGGCCCGTCGATAGCAATCAGCCCCAGCATTTT
TRBV12-3/TRBV12-4	-	TRBJ2-1	-	CASSPPRGSQFF	TGTGCCAGCAGTCCTCCCCGGGGTTCCCAGTTCTTC
TRBV9	-	TRBJ2-7	-	CASSVEGSRSYEQYF	TGTGCCAGCAGCGTAGAGGGCAGCCGCTCCTACGAGCAGTACTTC
TRBV7-7	TRBD2	TRBJ2-5	-	CASSARGGPETQYF	TGTGCTAGCAGCGCCCGGGGGGGCCCCGAGACCCAGTACTTC
TRBV5-1	-	TRBJ1-2	-	CASSTDMSYGYTF	TGCGCCAGCAGCACCGACATGAGCTATGGCTACACCTTC
TRBV3-1	TRBD1	TRBJ1-2	many	CASSPQDRIINGYTF	TGTGCCAGCAGCCCCCAGGACAGGATAATTAATGGCTACACCTTC
TRBV7-9	-	TRBJ1-1	few	CASSLRPTIAEAFF	TGTGCCAGCAGCTTACGTCCAACCATCGCTGAAGCTTTCTTT
TRBV4-2	-	TRBJ1-3	-	CASSQMGLVTGNTIYF	TGTGCCAGCAGCCAAATGGGACTCGTCACTGGAAACACCATATATTTT
TRBV24-1	TRBD2	TRBJ2-2	few	CATSESLAGNTGELFF	TGTGCCACCAGTGAATCCCTAGCGGGTAACACCGGGGAGCTGTTTTTT
TRBV12-3/TRBV12-4	-	TRBJ2-4	few	CASSLAGAIQYF	TGTGCCAGCAGTTTAGCAGGGGCCATTCAGTACTTC
TRBV12-3/TRBV12-4	-	TRBJ2-7	few	CASSPPRGRQYF	TGTGCCAGCAGCCCGCCAAGGGGTAGGCAGTACTTC
TRBV20-1	-	TRBJ1-1	many	CSGAWTEAFF	TGCAGTGGAGCTTGGACTGAAGCTTTCTTT
TRBV5-1	-	TRBJ1-1	-	CASSSGRGMNTEAFF	TGCGCCAGCAGCTCCGGGAGAGGGATGAACACTGAAGCTTTCTTT
TRBV5-1	-	TRBJ2-4	-	CASSFDDPLNNIQYF	TGCGCCAGCAGCTTCGACGACCCTTTGAATAACATTCAGTACTTC